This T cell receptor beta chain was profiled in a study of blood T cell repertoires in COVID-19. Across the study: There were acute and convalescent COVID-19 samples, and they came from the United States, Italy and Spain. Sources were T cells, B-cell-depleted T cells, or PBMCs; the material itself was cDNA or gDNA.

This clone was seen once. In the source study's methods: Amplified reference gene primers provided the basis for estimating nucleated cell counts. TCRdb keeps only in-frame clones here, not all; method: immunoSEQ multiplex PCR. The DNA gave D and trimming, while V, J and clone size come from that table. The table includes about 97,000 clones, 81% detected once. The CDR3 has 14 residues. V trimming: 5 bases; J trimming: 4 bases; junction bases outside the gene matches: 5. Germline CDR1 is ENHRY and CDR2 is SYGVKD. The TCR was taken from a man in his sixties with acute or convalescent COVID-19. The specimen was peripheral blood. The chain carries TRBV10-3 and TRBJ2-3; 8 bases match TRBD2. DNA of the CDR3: TGTGCCATCAGTCCAGCGGGAGTCTCAGATACGCAGTATTTT. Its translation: CAISPAGVSDTQYF.